This T cell receptor beta chain is drawn from a study of blood T cell repertoires in COVID-19. Study background: Some COVID-19 samples were acute and others convalescent; all came from the United States, Italy and Spain. T cells, B-cell-depleted T cells, or PBMCs provided the cDNA or gDNA that served as material.

In the original analysis: Amplified reference gene primers provided the basis for estimating nucleated cell counts. TCRdb's table, derived via immunoSEQ multiplex PCR, lists solely in-frame clones and lacks some. V and J calls and clone size follow that table, whereas D and trimming were derived from the DNA. Of about 150,000 clones listed, approximately 90% are singletons. The sample comprised peripheral blood. This sequence originates from a woman aged 35 to 49 with acute or convalescent COVID-19.

CDR3 in amino acids: CASSITSLSGNTIYF. In DNA, the CDR3 is TGTGCCAGCAGCATCACCAGTCTCTCTGGAAACACCATATATTTT. J is TRBJ1-3 and V is TRBV5-4, with unresolved D. The CDR3 is made up of 15 amino acids. With 4 bases removed from V and 0 bases from J, the gap between germline ends came to 11 bases. Germline-derived CDR1 and CDR2 are SGHNT and YYREEE (reference sequence).